The 15 T cell receptor beta chains below come from one sample, sequenced in a study of cytotoxic CD8 clonotypes in ibrutinib-treated CLL. Data came from immunoSEQ multiplex PCR; TCRdb stores just in-frame clones and leaves some out. This table has around 30,000 clones, 62% appearing once. Sequencing was performed on PBMCs, taken before ibrutinib treatment. These receptors all come from a human donor with chronic lymphocytic leukemia.

As DNA, the CDR3 is TGTGCCAGCAAAGTTGTAGGGGGTTACTATAATTCACCCCTCCACTTT. Its protein product is CASKVVGGYYNSPLHF. The rearrangement joins TRBV7-8 to TRBJ1-6; tentative D call: TRBD1 (6 bases). V lost 7 bases and J 3 bases, leaving 16 bases between the germline ends. The CDR3 totals 16 residues. CDR1 and CDR2 (germline): SGHVS, FQNEAQ.

The chain is built from TRBV14 and TRBJ2-5; 8 bases agree with TRBD1. The ends lost 4 bases at V and 5 bases at J; junction bases unmatched: 9. The CDR3 runs 15 residues. Germline V gene sequence: CDR1 SGHDN, CDR2 FVKESK. Here the CDR3 DNA reads TGTGCCAGCAGCCCGGTCGGGACAGGCGGGGAGACCCAGTACTTC. This codes for CASSPVGTGGETQYF.

This clone was counted only a few times. The chain joins TRBV7-6 to TRBJ2-7; D is undetermined. V gave up 4 bases and J gave up 6 bases, with 13 bases separating them. CDR1 is SGHVS and CDR2 is FNYEAQ in the germline V gene. The CDR3 totals 13 residues. The CDR3 nucleotides are TGTGCCAGCAGCTCGAGCCCCAACTTCGAGCAGTACTTC. Encoded protein: CASSSSPNFEQYF.

The chain couples TRBV6-5 to TRBJ2-7, with D perhaps TRBD1 (6 bases). The CDR3 loop spans 14 amino acids. V shed 4 bases and J shed 6 bases, with 16 bases lying between them. Per the germline V gene, CDR1 is MNHEY and CDR2 is SVGAGI. CDR3 loop: CASSLQGGGSEQYF. Written as DNA, the CDR3 is TGTGCCAGCAGTTTACAGGGTGGCGGATCCGAGCAGTACTTC.

V is TRBV5-1 and J is TRBJ2-3, with 10 bases aligning to TRBD1. The V gene's germline CDR1 is SGHRS and CDR2 YFSETQ. With V trimmed by 7 bases and J by 3 bases, 8 bases remained unmatched. The CDR3 covers 15 residues. As DNA, the CDR3 is TGCGCCAGCGGGGACAGGGGCGCTCCGACAGATACGCAGTATTTT. Its translation is CASGDRGAPTDTQYF.

The genes are TRBV6-5 and TRBJ2-3; no firm D call. Trimming cost V 0 bases and J 3 bases, with 4 bases left between them. The CDR3 runs 13 residues. Per the germline V gene, CDR1 is MNHEY and CDR2 is SVGAGI. This chain's CDR3 is CASSYSFTDTQYF. The CDR3 nucleotides read TGTGCCAGCAGTTACTCGTTTACAGATACGCAGTATTTT.

The CDR3 coding sequence is TGTGCCAGCAGTTCGGCAGGACGAGCCCATCAGCCCCAGCATTTT. This sequence encodes CASSSAGRAHQPQHF. This rearrangement joins TRBV28 to TRBJ1-5; D ambiguous. Trimming removed 4 bases from V and 5 bases from J, with 15 bases in between. CDR1 is MDHEN, CDR2 SYDVKM, per germline. CDR3 size: 15 residues.

The table lists this clone with a count of one. The genes are TRBV25-1 and TRBJ2-7; D is uncertain. Germline V gene sequence: CDR1 MGHDK, CDR2 SYGVNS. Trimming took 4 bases from V and 3 from J, leaving 4 bases between them. The CDR3 is 11 residues long. The CDR3 DNA reads as TGTGCCAGCAGTGCCCTCTACGAGCAGTACTTC. Translated, it gives CASSALYEQYF.

This clone came up a few times. Here the CDR3 DNA reads TGTGCCAGCCTACCGTGGGACAGGGGCACAGATACGCAGTATTTT. This translates into CASLPWDRGTDTQYF. This chain connects TRBV25-1 to TRBJ2-3; 9 bases agree with TRBD1. Germline V lookup: CDR1 MGHDK, CDR2 SYGVNS. This CDR3 region has 15 residues. J was trimmed by 1 base and V by 8 bases; bases with no gene match: 7.

This chain uses TRBV5-8 with TRBJ1-2, with a tentative D call TRBD1 (6 bases). V was cut by 5 bases and J by 3 bases, with 17 bases left in between. Germline V gene data show CDR1 as SGHTS and CDR2 as YDEGEE. The CDR3 runs 15 residues. CDR3 nucleotides: TGTGCCAGCAGGCAAGGGGGGGGAGTAGACTATGGCTACACCTTC. Its protein is CASRQGGGVDYGYTF.

The J gene is TRBJ1-1, the V gene TRBV5-1; 8 bases are a match to TRBD1. Germline V gene lookup returns CDR1 SGHRS and CDR2 YFSETQ. The V and J ends lost 1 base and 4 bases, in that order; junction bases with no gene match: 6. The CDR3 extends over 15 amino acids. Here the CDR3 reads CASSLPRQGSTEAFF. CDR3 nucleotide sequence: TGCGCCAGCAGCTTGCCTCGACAGGGGAGCACTGAAGCTTTCTTT.

This chain uses TRBV9 with TRBJ2-3; 10 positions agree with TRBD2. In germline, CDR1 is SGDLS, CDR2 YYNGEE. The CDR3 is 14 residues long. Germline trimming cut 3 bases from V and 5 bases from J; bases unmatched to any gene: 3. CDR3 sequence (DNA): TGTGCCAGCAGCGCTAGCGGGGGAGGAGATACGCAGTATTTT. Amino acid sequence: CASSASGGGDTQYF.

The chain carries TRBV28 and TRBJ2-1, with TRBD2 identical over 16 bases. Germline CDR1 and CDR2: MDHEN and SYDVKM. After removal of 5 bases from V and 5 bases from J, the junction contained 12 bases not matched to a gene. There are 19 residues in the CDR3. CDR3 sequence reads: CASSDTGTSGRARNNEQFF. CDR3 nucleotide sequence: TGTGCCAGCAGTGATACCGGGACTAGCGGGAGGGCGAGGAACAATGAGCAGTTCTTC.

CDR3 sequence reads: CASSRVAGDYYGYTF. The CDR3 nucleotides read TGCGCCAGCAGTAGGGTGGCAGGAGATTACTATGGCTACACCTTC. The chain carries TRBV5-1 and TRBJ1-2; D gene uncertain. The germline CDR1 and CDR2 sequences are SGHRS and YFSETQ. This CDR3 is built from 15 residues. V dropped 5 bases and J dropped 3 bases, with 17 bases sitting between them.

The V and J genes are TRBV5-8 and TRBJ2-3; 8 bases fit TRBD1. The V gene end was trimmed by 5 bases and the J gene end by 2 bases; junction bases not matched to a gene: 13. Germline V lookup: CDR1 SGHTS, CDR2 YDEGEE. The CDR3 length is 17 residues. The CDR3 DNA reads as TGTGCCAGCAGTTTCGACAGGGGCAATTATGACACAGATACGCAGTATTTT. Its protein is CASSFDRGNYDTDTQYF.